One sample yielded the 32 T cell receptor beta chains listed below, sequenced in a study of blood T cell repertoires in COVID-19. Data came from immunoSEQ multiplex PCR; TCRdb stores just in-frame clones and leaves some out. The data contain about 350,000 clones, roughly 90% of them singletons. The specimen was PBMCs or T cells enriched from blood (not recorded which). The receptor source for this set is a woman in her 30s who had been exposed to COVID-19.

The chain has TRBV10-3 and TRBJ2-1; 8 bases fit TRBD1. The germline V gene encodes CDR1 ENHRY and CDR2 SYGVKD. The CDR3 covers 14 residues. The V gene end was trimmed by 5 bases and the J gene end by 8 bases; junction bases not matched to a gene: 8. The DNA of the CDR3 is TGTGCCATCAGTTGGGGACAGGAGGGCTATGAGCAGTTCTTC. Amino acid sequence: CAISWGQEGYEQFF.

The chain carries TRBV5-1 and TRBJ2-1, with D tentatively TRBD2 (6 bases). The V gene lost 3 bases and the J gene lost 6 bases, with 10 bases spanning the gap. This CDR3 has 13 amino acids. Germline V gene lookup returns CDR1 SGHRS and CDR2 YFSETQ. The CDR3 loop reads CASSSGLRNEQFF. The CDR3 nucleotides read TGCGCCAGCAGCTCGGGACTTCGCAATGAGCAGTTCTTC.

The genes are TRBV29-1 and TRBJ1-3; 7 positions agree with TRBD1. The CDR3 consists of 13 residues. Germline V gives CDR1 SQVTM, CDR2 ANQGSEA. V dropped 5 bases and J dropped 3; count of bases not matched to a gene: 4. The CDR3 protein is CSVSQGVGNTIYF. CDR3 coding DNA: TGCAGCGTTTCTCAGGGGGTTGGAAACACCATATATTTT.

The gene calls are TRBV19 and TRBJ1-2; D uncertain. CDR3 size: 14 residues. Trimming took 5 bases from V and 1 from J, leaving 11 bases between them. Germline V gives CDR1 LNHDA, CDR2 SQIVND (reference sequence). CDR3 DNA: TGTGCCAGTAGTCCCCTACTCGATAACTATGGCTACACCTTC. Residues: CASSPLLDNYGYTF.

The rearrangement uses TRBV6-5 and TRBJ2-7; 7 bases match TRBD1. The CDR3 runs 13 residues. The junction had 3 bases not matched to a gene; V was cut back by 4 bases and J by 3 bases. The V gene's germline CDR1 is MNHEY and CDR2 SVGAGI. Here the CDR3 reads CASSWTGDYEQYF. For the CDR3, the DNA is TGTGCCAGCAGTTGGACAGGAGACTACGAGCAGTACTTC.

The J gene is TRBJ1-4, the V gene TRBV18; D remains ambiguous. The V end was cut by 4 bases, the J end by 0 bases, with 9 bases between. The germline gives CDR1 KGHSH, CDR2 LQKENI. The CDR3 is made up of 15 amino acids. The CDR3 nucleotides are TGTGCCAGCTCACATGGCATTGCAACTAATGAAAAACTGTTTTTT. Protein sequence: CASSHGIATNEKLFF. Based on the CDR3 plus reference TRBV18 and TRBJ1-4, the full variable domain is NAGVMQNPRHLVRRRGQEARLRCSPMKGHSHVYWYRQLPEEGLKFMVYLQKENIIDESGMPKERFSAEFPKEGPSILRIQQVVRGDSAAYFCASSHGIATNEKLFFGSGTQLSVL.

The rearrangement joins TRBV30 to TRBJ2-5; tentative D call: TRBD1 (6 bases). The V end lost 4 bases, the J end lost 5 bases, and 17 bases lay between the germline ends. From germline, CDR1 is GTSNPN and CDR2 SVGIG (reference sequence). This CDR3 has 14 amino acids. In nucleotides, the CDR3 is TGTGCCTGGAAGGTCGTAGGGGGAAGGGAGACCCAGTACTTC. This gives the protein CAWKVVGGRETQYF.

The CDR3 sequence: CASRPAGGPGTGELFF. The CDR3 nucleotides read TGTGCCAGTCGGCCAGCGGGAGGTCCGGGCACCGGGGAGCTGTTTTTT. This rearrangement joins TRBV6-4 to TRBJ2-2; 9 bases fit TRBD2. From germline, CDR1 is MRHNA and CDR2 SNTAGT. The V and J ends lost 9 bases and 4 bases, in that order; junction bases with no gene match: 12. The CDR3 has 16 residues.

The V and J genes are TRBV19 and TRBJ1-1; D not resolved. Germline CDR1 LNHDA, CDR2 SQIVND (reference sequence). This CDR3 contains 15 residues. V dropped 1 base and J dropped 0 bases, with 9 bases sitting between them. The CDR3 protein is CASSIGRLMNTEAFF. CDR3 in DNA: TGTGCCAGTAGTATAGGCCGACTGATGAACACTGAAGCTTTCTTT.

The rearrangement uses TRBV5-1 and TRBJ2-7, with 7 bases matching TRBD1. Germline V gives CDR1 SGHRS, CDR2 YFSETQ. V trimming: 7 bases; J trimming: 7 bases; junction bases outside the gene matches: 11. This CDR3 contains 13 residues. The CDR3 here is CASREGAKGEQYF. The CDR3 DNA reads as TGCGCCAGCCGCGAGGGGGCAAAGGGAGAGCAGTACTTC.

The chain joins TRBV7-9 to TRBJ2-2, with 9 bases aligning to TRBD1. Germline CDR1 reads SEHNR; CDR2 reads FQNEAQ (reference sequence). The V segment lost 4 bases and the J segment 1 base; nucleotides outside the gene matches: 7. The CDR3 runs 17 residues. CDR3: CASSSAWGQGNTGELFF. The CDR3 bases are TGTGCCAGCAGCTCGGCCTGGGGACAGGGGAACACCGGGGAGCTGTTTTTT.

The chain joins TRBV7-9 to TRBJ2-1, with a possible D match to TRBD2 (6 bases). The V gene lost 7 bases and the J gene lost 8 bases, with 24 bases spanning the gap. The CDR3 sequence is 16 residues long. From germline, CDR1 is SEHNR and CDR2 FQNEAQ (reference sequence). CDR3 residues: CASIPLGGPTGDEQFF. Here the CDR3 DNA reads TGTGCCAGCATCCCCTTGGGGGGACCGACCGGCGATGAGCAGTTCTTC.

The chain has TRBV28 and TRBJ2-7, with TRBD1 as a possible D gene (6 bases). V was pared by 6 bases and J by 4 bases, with 7 bases between. This CDR3 has 11 amino acids. The V gene's germline CDR1 is MDHEN and CDR2 SYDVKM. The CDR3 sequence: CASRQGYEQYF. The CDR3 DNA sequence: TGTGCCAGCAGGCAGGGGTACGAGCAGTACTTC.

The V call is TRBV10-1, the J call TRBJ1-1; possible D gene TRBD1, 5 bases. Germline V CDR1 and CDR2: WNHNN, SYGVQD (reference sequence). Trimming cost V 3 bases and J 4 bases, with 9 bases left between them. This CDR3 is 13 amino acids long. The CDR3 DNA is TGCGCCAGCAGTGACTACAGGTTCACTGAAGCTTTCTTT. As protein: CASSDYRFTEAFF.

The chain recombines TRBV12-3 or TRBV12-4 with TRBJ2-7; possible D gene TRBD1, 5 bases. V lost 5 bases and J lost 3, with 8 bases in between. This CDR3 is built from 12 residues. The CDR3 nucleotides are TGTGCCAGCAGTCGAGGACACTACGAGCAGTACTTC. It is translated as CASSRGHYEQYF.

V gene TRBV25-1 combines with J gene TRBJ2-1; possible D gene TRBD1, 6 bases. Trimming cost V 0 bases and J 4 bases, with 19 bases left between them. CDR1 is MGHDK, CDR2 SYGVNS, per germline. The CDR3 spans 18 residues. In DNA form, the CDR3 reads TGTGCCAGCAGTGAATATTACCCTCAGGGGACGATTTACAATGAGCAGTTCTTC. Residues: CASSEYYPQGTIYNEQFF.

This rearrangement joins TRBV27 to TRBJ2-7, with TRBD1 matching 7 bases. The CDR3 is 15 amino acids. The V gene's germline CDR1 is MNHEY and CDR2 SMNVEV (reference sequence). Trimming cost V 4 bases and J 3 bases; bases outside gene matches: 9. In nucleotides, the CDR3 is TGTGCCAGCAGTTCCCTCCGGGACAGTAACTACGAGCAGTACTTC. Encoded protein: CASSSLRDSNYEQYF.

The chain joins TRBV7-9 to TRBJ2-7; 8 nucleotides align to TRBD2. The CDR3 totals 13 residues. The germline V gene encodes CDR1 SEHNR and CDR2 FQNEAQ (reference sequence). V lost 4 bases, J lost 7 bases, and 6 bases stayed unmatched. CDR3 bases: TGTGCCAGCAGCTGGAGCGGGAGTCGAGAGCAGTACTTC. Amino acid sequence: CASSWSGSREQYF.

V is TRBV3-1 (or the pseudogene TRBV3-2) and J is TRBJ2-3, with TRBD2 matching over 8 bases. The CDR3 length is 16 residues. Per germline, CDR1 LGHDT and CDR2 YNNKEL (reference sequence). Germline trimming cut 0 bases from V and 2 bases from J; bases unmatched to any gene: 4. The CDR3 is CASSQEPGRATDTQYF. CDR3 DNA sequence: TGTGCCAGCAGCCAAGAGCCCGGGAGGGCCACAGATACGCAGTATTTT.

The chain links TRBV27 to TRBJ2-3; possibly TRBD1 for D (5 bases). The CDR3 loop spans 15 amino acids. V was cut by 3 bases and J by 0 bases, with 10 bases left in between. The germline V gene has CDR1 MNHEY and CDR2 SMNVEV (reference sequence). The CDR3 spells CASSFRTLSTDTQYF. In nucleotides, the CDR3 is TGTGCCAGCAGTTTTAGGACACTAAGCACAGATACGCAGTATTTT.

This clone was seen only once. The genes are TRBV7-3 and TRBJ1-1, with D perhaps matching TRBD1 (6 bases). Germline assignment: CDR1 SGHTA and CDR2 FQGTGA. The CDR3 covers 13 residues. V lost 4 bases and J lost 5, with 11 bases in between. CDR3 DNA sequence: TGTGCCAGCAGCTCGACACAGGGAACTGAAGCTTTCTTT. Translated, it gives CASSSTQGTEAFF.

V is TRBV6-6 and J is TRBJ1-2, with unresolved D. There are 14 residues in the CDR3. The V gene lost 2 bases and the J gene lost 3 bases, with 10 bases spanning the gap. Germline CDR1 reads MNHNY; CDR2 reads SVGAGI (reference sequence). The CDR3 region has the DNA TGTGCCAGCAGTTACCTCTCTTCGGACTATGGCTACACCTTC. Translating it yields CASSYLSSDYGYTF.

The CDR3 reads CASSLWGVTAYEQFF. In nucleotides, the CDR3 is TGTGCCAGCAGTTTGTGGGGGGTGACAGCATATGAGCAGTTCTTC. The chain carries TRBV27 and TRBJ2-1, with D tentatively TRBD2 (6 bases). The germline CDR1 and CDR2 sequences are MNHEY and SMNVEV (reference sequence). Trimming took 3 bases from V and 8 from J, leaving 17 bases between them. CDR3 size: 15 residues.

The J gene is TRBJ2-5, the V gene TRBV28; the match to TRBD1 covers 9 bases. The CDR3 covers 14 residues. Looked up from germline, CDR1 is MDHEN and CDR2 is SYDVKM. J gave up 4 bases and V 6 bases, and 6 bases lay outside the gene matches. CDR3 nucleotide sequence: TGTGCCAGCAGCCGGGACAGGGTTTTAGAGACCCAGTACTTC. Amino acids: CASSRDRVLETQYF.

This chain joins TRBV7-8 and TRBJ1-6; D possibly corresponds to TRBD1 (6 bases). Germline-derived CDR1 and CDR2 are SGHVS and FQNEAQ. The CDR3 extends over 17 amino acids. Trimming pared 2 bases from V and 8 bases from J, leaving 19 bases between. CDR3 residues: CASSLSSGQVSYSPLHF. The CDR3 DNA reads as TGTGCCAGCAGCTTAAGTTCGGGACAAGTCTCTTATTCACCCCTCCACTTT.

This chain links TRBV7-8 with TRBJ1-1; D is ambiguous. The V and J ends lost 5 bases and 5 bases respectively, with 15 bases between them. Germline V gene data show CDR1 as SGHVS and CDR2 as FQNEAQ. The CDR3 sequence is 14 residues long. Written as DNA, the CDR3 is TGTGCCAGCAGCGTGACTCGAGGAGAGACTGAAGCTTTCTTT. Translating it yields CASSVTRGETEAFF.

V is TRBV5-1 and J is TRBJ2-2, with D perhaps TRBD2 (6 bases). In germline, CDR1 is SGHRS, CDR2 YFSETQ. Trimming stripped 0 bases from V and 7 bases from J, with 19 bases between. The CDR3 consists of 17 residues. As DNA, the CDR3 is TGCGCCAGCAGCTTGGGGGGCTGGCGGAGGGCCGGCGGGGAGCTGTTTTTT. Its protein product is CASSLGGWRRAGGELFF.

The rearrangement uses TRBV7-8 and TRBJ2-1; 9 nucleotides align to TRBD2. The J segment lost 4 bases and the V segment lost 5 bases, leaving 9 bases of the junction unmatched. The length of the CDR3 is 16 residues. Germline CDR1 SGHVS, CDR2 FQNEAQ. This CDR3 reads CASSRAGTSSYNEQFF. The CDR3 DNA is TGTGCCAGCAGCAGGGCGGGGACTAGCAGTTACAATGAGCAGTTCTTC.

This chain links TRBV29-1 with TRBJ1-3, with D perhaps TRBD1 (5 bases). Germline V lookup: CDR1 SQVTM, CDR2 ANQGSEA. V was trimmed by 3 bases and J by 0 bases, leaving 6 bases between them. The CDR3 length is 13 residues. Here the CDR3 reads CSVDGASGNTIYF. The CDR3 nucleotides are TGCAGCGTTGATGGGGCCTCTGGAAACACCATATATTTT.

V is TRBV7-9 and J is TRBJ2-5; D possibly corresponds to TRBD2 (6 bases). The germline V and J ends were trimmed by 4 bases and 5 bases, with 17 bases remaining between them. Germline V gene data show CDR1 as SEHNR and CDR2 as FQNEAQ (reference sequence). The CDR3 totals 15 residues. The CDR3 loop is CASSSRDLQRETQYF. The CDR3 DNA follows: TGTGCCAGCAGCTCGCGGGACCTCCAGCGGGAGACCCAGTACTTC.

The rearrangement uses TRBV5-4 and TRBJ2-7, with TRBD2 identical over 8 bases. Germline assignment: CDR1 SGHNT and CDR2 YYREEE (reference sequence). This CDR3 has 13 residues. V gave up 3 bases and J gave up 6 bases; unmatched junction bases: 5. For the CDR3, the DNA is TGTGCCAGCAGCTCACCCACTAGCGGCGAGCAGTACTTC. Translating it yields CASSSPTSGEQYF.

The gene calls are TRBV3-1 (or the pseudogene TRBV3-2) and TRBJ2-2; TRBD1 aligns across 11 bases. Germline loops: CDR1 LGHDT, CDR2 YNNKEL (reference sequence). The CDR3 is 16 residues long. Germline trimming cut 3 bases from V and 4 bases from J; bases unmatched to any gene: 4. The CDR3 bases are TGTGCCAGCAGCCAGGCCGGGACAGGGGGCACCGGGGAGCTGTTTTTT. Translated: CASSQAGTGGTGELFF.